The T cell receptor beta chain under discussion was sequenced for a study of control samples from healthy donors and cancer patients. The CDR3 is made up of 17 amino acids. With 1 base clipped from V and 4 bases from J, the junction kept 10 bases outside the gene matches. CDR1 is LGHDT, CDR2 YNNKEL, per germline (reference sequence). Sequenced by immunoSEQ multiplex PCR; TCRdb stores in-frame clones only, minus some. The record lists roughly 200,000 clones, of which the ten most abundant hold approximately 2.2%. The sequencing input was blood. V gene TRBV3-1 (or the pseudogene TRBV3-2) combines with J gene TRBJ2-1; TRBD2 aligns across 7 bases. This TCR derives from a woman in her thirties in good health. CDR3 in DNA: TGTGCCAGCAGCCAAGTCCGGAGGGACTACTATTACAATGAGCAGTTCTTC. Translating it yields CASSQVRRDYYYNEQFF.